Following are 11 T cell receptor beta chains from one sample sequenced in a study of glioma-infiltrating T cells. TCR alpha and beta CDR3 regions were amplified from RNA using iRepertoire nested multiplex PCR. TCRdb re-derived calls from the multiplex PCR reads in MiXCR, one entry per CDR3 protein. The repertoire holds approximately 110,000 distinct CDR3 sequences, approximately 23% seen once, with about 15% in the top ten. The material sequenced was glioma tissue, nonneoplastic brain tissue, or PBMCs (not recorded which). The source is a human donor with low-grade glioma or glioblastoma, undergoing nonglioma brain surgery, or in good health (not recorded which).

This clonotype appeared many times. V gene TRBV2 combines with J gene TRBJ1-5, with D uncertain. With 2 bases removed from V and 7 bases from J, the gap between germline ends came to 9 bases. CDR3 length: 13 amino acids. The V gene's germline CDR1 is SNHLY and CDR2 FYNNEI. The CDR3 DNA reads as TGTGCCAGCAGTGAATCTGAGTTACAGCCCCAGCATTTT. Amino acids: CASSESELQPQHF.

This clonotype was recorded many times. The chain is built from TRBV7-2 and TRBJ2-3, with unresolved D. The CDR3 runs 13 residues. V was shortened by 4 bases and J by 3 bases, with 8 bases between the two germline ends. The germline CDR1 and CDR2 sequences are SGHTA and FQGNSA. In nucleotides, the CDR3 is TGTGCCAGCAGCTACCGGACGACAGATACGCAGTATTTT. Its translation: CASSYRTTDTQYF.

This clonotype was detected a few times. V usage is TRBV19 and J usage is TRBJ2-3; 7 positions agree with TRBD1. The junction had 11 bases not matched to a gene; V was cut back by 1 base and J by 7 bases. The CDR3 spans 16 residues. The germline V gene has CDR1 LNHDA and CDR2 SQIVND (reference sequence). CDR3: CASSIAPTGIQHTQYF. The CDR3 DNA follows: TGTGCCAGTAGTATAGCCCCGACAGGGATTCAGCATACGCAGTATTTT.

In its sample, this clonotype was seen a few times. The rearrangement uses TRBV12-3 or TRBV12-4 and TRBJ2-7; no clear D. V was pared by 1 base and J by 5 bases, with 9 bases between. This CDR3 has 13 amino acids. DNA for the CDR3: TGTGCCAGCAGTTTAGGGCAGGCTAACGAGCAGTACTTC. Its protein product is CASSLGQANEQYF.

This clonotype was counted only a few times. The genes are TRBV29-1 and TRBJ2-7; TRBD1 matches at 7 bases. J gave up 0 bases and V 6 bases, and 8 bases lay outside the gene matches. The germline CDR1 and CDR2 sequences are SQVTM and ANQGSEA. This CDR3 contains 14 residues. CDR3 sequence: CSVRPGQYSYEQYF. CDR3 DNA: TGCAGCGTCCGCCCGGGACAGTACTCCTACGAGCAGTACTTC.

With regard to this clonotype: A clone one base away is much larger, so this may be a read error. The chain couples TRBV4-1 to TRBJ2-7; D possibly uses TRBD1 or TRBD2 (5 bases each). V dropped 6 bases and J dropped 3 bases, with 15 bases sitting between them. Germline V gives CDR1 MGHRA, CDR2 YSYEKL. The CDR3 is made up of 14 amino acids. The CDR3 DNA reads TGCGCCAGCAGACAGCCGGGACGCGTCTACGAGCAGTACTTC. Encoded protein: CASRQPGRVYEQYF.

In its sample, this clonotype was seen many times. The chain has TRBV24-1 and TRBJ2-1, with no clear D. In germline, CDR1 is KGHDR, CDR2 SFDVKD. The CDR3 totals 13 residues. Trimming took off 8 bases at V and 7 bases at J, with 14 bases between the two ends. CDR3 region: CATMPRTTNEQFF. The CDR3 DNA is TGTGCCACCATGCCCAGGACCACTAATGAGCAGTTCTTC.

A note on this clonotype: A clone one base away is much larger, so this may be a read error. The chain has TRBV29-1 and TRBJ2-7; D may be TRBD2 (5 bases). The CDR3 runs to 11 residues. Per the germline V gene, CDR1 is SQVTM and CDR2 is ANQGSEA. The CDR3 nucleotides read TGCAGCGCTGAAGAGGGTTACGAGCAGTACTTC. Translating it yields CSAEEGYEQYF.

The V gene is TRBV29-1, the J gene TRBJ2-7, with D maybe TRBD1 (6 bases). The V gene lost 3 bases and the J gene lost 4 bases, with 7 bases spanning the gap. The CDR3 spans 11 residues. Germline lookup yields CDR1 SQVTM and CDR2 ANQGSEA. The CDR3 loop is CSVEQGYEQYF. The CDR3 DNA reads TGCAGCGTTGAGCAGGGGTACGAGCAGTACTTC.

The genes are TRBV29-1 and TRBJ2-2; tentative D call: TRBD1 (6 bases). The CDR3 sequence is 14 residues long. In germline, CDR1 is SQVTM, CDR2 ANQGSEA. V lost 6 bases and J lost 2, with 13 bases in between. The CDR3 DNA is TGCAGCGTCAAGTTTGGGGGCAACACCGGGGAGCTGTTTTTT. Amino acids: CSVKFGGNTGELFF.

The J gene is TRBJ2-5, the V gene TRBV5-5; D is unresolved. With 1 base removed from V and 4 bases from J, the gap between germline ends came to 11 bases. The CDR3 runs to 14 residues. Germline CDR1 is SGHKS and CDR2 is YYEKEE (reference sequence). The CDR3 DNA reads TGTGCCAGCAGCTTGCTCTCCTCTTTAGAGACCCAGTACTTC. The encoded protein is CASSLLSSLETQYF.